The sample holds one count of the clone carrying this T cell receptor (beta chain). This record comes from a study of OX40 agonist ivuxolimab in advanced cancers. Across the whole study: The patients' treatment was ivuxolimab, an agonistic anti-OX40 (CD134) antibody. A mean age of approximately 60 years, range roughly 23 to 79, was recorded, and roughly 80% were male. Therapy given before enrollment (anti-PD-1, anti-PD-L1 or anti-CTLA-4) was allowed, and over 35% had some. Three patients, one with hepatocellular carcinoma and two with cutaneous melanoma, responded partially.

Trimming at V came to 0 bases and at J to 0 bases, leaving 3 bases not matched to a gene. CDR3 size: 16 residues. Germline V gene data show CDR1 as MNHEY and CDR2 as SVGAGI. Repertoires were generated with immunoSEQ multiplex PCR, while TCRdb's copy carries only in-frame clones and drops some. In the table there are tens of thousands of clones, roughly three quarters of which are singletons. The sequenced sample was CD4+ or CD8+ T cells sorted from blood, obtained in a trial of the OX40 agonist ivuxolimab. The chain combines TRBV6-5 with TRBJ1-2; 8 bases line up with TRBD1. The sequence came from an adult with an advanced solid tumor such as melanoma, head and neck, liver or kidney cancer. This CDR3 reads CASSYSRTGPNYGYTF. Here the CDR3 DNA reads TGTGCCAGCAGTTACTCACGGACAGGGCCTAACTATGGCTACACCTTC.